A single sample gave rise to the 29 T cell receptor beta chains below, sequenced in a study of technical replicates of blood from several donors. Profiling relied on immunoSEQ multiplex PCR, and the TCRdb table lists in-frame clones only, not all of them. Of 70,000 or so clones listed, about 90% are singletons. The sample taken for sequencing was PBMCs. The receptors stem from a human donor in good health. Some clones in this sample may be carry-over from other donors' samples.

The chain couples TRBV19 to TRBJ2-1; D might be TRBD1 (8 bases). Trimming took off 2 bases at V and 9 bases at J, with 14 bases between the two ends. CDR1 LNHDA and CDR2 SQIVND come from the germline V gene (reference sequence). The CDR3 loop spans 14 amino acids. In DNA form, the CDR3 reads TGTGCCAGTAGTATACAAGCGGGGACAGGTGAGCAGTTCTTC. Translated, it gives CASSIQAGTGEQFF. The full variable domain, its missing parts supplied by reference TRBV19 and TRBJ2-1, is DGGITQSPKYLFRKEGQNVTLSCEQNLNHDAMYWYRQDPGQGLRLIYYSQIVNDFQKGDIAEGYSVSREKKESFPLTVTSAQKNPTAFYLCASSIQAGTGEQFFGPGTRLTVL.

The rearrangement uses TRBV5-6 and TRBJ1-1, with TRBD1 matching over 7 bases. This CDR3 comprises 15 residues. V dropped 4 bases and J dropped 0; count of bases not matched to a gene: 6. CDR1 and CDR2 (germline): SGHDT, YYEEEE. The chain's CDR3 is CASSPTGQLNTEAFF. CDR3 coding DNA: TGTGCCAGCAGCCCGACAGGGCAGTTGAACACTGAAGCTTTCTTT.

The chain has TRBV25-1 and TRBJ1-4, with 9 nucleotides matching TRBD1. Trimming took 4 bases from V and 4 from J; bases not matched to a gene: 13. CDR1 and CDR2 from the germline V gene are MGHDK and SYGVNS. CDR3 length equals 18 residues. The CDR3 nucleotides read TGTGCCAGCAGTGCCACGGACAGGGGAAAAGTTGGTAATGAAAAACTGTTTTTT. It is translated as CASSATDRGKVGNEKLFF. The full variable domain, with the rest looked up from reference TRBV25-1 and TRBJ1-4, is EADIYQTPRYLVIGTGKKITLECSQTMGHDKMYWYQQDPGMELHLIHYSYGVNSTEKGDLSSESTVSRIRTEHFPLTLESARPSHTSQYLCASSATDRGKVGNEKLFFGSGTQLSVL.

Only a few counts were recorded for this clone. The CDR3 DNA follows: TGTGCTAGTGGCTTACCGACAGGGGTAGAGACCCAGTACTTC. This sequence encodes CASGLPTGVETQYF. This chain joins TRBV12-5 and TRBJ2-5; 8 bases are shared with TRBD1. Germline CDR1 and CDR2: LGHNT and FRNRAP. CDR3 length: 14 residues. The V and J ends lost 6 bases and 4 bases, in that order; junction bases with no gene match: 7.

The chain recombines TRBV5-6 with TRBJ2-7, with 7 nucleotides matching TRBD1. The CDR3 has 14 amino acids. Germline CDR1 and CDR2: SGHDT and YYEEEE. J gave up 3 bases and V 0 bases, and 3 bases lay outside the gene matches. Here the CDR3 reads CASSLAGQNYEQYF. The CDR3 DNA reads TGTGCCAGCAGCTTGGCGGGACAGAACTACGAGCAGTACTTC. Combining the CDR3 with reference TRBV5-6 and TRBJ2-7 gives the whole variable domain DAGVTQSPTHLIKTRGQQVTLRCSPKSGHDTVSWYQQALGQGPQFIFQYYEEEERQRGNFPDRFSGHQFPNYSSELNVNALLLGDSALYLCASSLAGQNYEQYFGPGTRLTVT.

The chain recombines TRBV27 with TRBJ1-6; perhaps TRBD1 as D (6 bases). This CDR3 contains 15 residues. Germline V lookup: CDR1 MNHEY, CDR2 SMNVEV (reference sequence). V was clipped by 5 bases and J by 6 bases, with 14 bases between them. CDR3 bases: TGTGCCAGCAGTCATCAGGACAGTTTTAATTCACCCCTCCACTTT. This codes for CASSHQDSFNSPLHF.

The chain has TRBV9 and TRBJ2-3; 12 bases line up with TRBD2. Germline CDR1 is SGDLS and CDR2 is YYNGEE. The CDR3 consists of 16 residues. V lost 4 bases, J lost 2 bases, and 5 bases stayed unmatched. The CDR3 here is CASSLRLAGATDTQYF. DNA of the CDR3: TGTGCCAGCAGCCTACGACTAGCGGGGGCCACAGATACGCAGTATTTT.

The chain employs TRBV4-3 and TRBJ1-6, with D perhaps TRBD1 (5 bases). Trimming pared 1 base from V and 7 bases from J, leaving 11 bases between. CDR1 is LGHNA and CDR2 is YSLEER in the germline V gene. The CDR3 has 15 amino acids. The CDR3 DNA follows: TGCGCCAGCAGCCAAGCGGGGCGGGGGAATTCACCCCTCCACTTT. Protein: CASSQAGRGNSPLHF.

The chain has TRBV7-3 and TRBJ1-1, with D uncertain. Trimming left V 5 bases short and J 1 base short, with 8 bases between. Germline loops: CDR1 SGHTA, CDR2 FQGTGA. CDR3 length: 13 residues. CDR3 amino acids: CASSARQNTEAFF. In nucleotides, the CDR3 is TGTGCCAGCAGCGCCCGACAGAACACTGAAGCTTTCTTT. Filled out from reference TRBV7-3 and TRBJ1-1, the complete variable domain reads GAGVSQTPSNKVTEKGKYVELRCDPISGHTALYWYRQSLGQGPEFLIYFQGTGAADDSGLPNDRFFAVRPEGSVSTLKIQRTERGDSAVYLCASSARQNTEAFFGQGTRLTVV.

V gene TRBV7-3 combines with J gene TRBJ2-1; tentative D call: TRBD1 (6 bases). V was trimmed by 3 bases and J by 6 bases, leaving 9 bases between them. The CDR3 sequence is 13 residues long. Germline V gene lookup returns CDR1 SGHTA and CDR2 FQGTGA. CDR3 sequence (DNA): TGTGCCAGCAGCTTCTCAGGGGTCAATGAGCAGTTCTTC. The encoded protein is CASSFSGVNEQFF.

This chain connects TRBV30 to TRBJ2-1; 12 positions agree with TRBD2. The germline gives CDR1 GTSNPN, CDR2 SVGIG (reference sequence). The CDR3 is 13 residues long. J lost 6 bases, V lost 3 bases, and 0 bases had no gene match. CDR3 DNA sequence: TGTGCCTGGAGACTAGCGGGGGGCAATGAGCAGTTCTTC. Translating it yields CAWRLAGGNEQFF.

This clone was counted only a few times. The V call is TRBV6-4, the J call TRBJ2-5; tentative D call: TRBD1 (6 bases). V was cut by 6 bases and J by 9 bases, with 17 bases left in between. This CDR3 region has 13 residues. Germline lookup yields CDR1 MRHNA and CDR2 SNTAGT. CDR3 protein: CASRGAVGLAQYF. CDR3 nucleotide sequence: TGTGCCAGCAGGGGGGCGGTGGGGCTGGCCCAGTACTTC.

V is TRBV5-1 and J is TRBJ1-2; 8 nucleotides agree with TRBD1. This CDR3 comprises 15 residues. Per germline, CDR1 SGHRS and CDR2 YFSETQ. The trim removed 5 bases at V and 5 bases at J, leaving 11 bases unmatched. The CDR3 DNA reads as TGCGCCAGCAGTTACGAGGGACAGGACACTTATGGCTACACCTTC. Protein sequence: CASSYEGQDTYGYTF.

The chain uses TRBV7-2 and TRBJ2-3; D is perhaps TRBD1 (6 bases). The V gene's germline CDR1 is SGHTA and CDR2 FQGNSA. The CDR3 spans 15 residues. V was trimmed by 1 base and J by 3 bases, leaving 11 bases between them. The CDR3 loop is CASSLVQGKTDTQYF. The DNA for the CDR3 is TGTGCCAGCAGCTTAGTTCAGGGGAAGACAGATACGCAGTATTTT. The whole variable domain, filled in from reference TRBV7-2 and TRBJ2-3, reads GAGVSQSPSNKVTEKGKDVELRCDPISGHTALYWYRQSLGQGLEFLIYFQGNSAPDKSGLPSDRFSAERTGGSVSTLTIQRTQQEDSAVYLCASSLVQGKTDTQYFGPGTRLTVL.

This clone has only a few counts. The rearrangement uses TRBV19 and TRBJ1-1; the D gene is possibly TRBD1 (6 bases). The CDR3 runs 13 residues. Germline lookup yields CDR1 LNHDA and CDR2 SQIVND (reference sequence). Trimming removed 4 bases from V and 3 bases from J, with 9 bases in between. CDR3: CASSTPGDTEAFF. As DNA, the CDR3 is TGTGCCAGTAGTACCCCAGGGGACACTGAAGCTTTCTTT.

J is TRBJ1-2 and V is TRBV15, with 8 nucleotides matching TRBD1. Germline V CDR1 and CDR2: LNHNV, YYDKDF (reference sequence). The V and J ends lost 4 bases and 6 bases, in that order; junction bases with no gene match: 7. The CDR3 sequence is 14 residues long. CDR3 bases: TGTGCCACCAGCACTAGGACGACAGGGGATGGCTACACCTTC. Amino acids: CATSTRTTGDGYTF.

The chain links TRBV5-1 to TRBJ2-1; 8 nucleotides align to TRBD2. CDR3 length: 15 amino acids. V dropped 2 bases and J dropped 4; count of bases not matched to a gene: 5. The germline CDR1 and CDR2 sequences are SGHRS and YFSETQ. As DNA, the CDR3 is TGCGCCAGCAGCTTAGAAGCTAGCGGGTACAATGAGCAGTTCTTC. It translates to CASSLEASGYNEQFF.

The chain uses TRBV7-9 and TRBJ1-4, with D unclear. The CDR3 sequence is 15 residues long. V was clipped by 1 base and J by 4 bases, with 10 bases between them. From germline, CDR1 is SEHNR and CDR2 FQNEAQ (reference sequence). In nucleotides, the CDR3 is TGTGCCAGCAGCTTAGTCGGCAGCGTTAATGAAAAACTGTTTTTT. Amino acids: CASSLVGSVNEKLFF.

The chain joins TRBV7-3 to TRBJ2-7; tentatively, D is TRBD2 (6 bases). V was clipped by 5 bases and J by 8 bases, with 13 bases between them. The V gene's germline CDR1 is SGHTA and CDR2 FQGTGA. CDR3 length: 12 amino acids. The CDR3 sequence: CASSNLSGKQYF. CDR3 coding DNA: TGTGCCAGCAGCAACCTTAGCGGAAAGCAGTACTTC.

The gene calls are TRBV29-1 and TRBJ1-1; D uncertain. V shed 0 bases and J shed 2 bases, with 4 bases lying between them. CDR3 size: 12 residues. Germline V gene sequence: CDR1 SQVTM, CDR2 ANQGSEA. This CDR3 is CSVEDLNTEAFF. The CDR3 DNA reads TGCAGCGTTGAAGATCTCAACACTGAAGCTTTCTTT.

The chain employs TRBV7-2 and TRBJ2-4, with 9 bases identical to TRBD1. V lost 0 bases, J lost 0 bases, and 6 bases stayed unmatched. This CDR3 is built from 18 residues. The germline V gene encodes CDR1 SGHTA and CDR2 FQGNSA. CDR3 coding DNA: TGTGCCAGCAGCTTAGCACAGGGGGCCAATCTAGCCAAAAACATTCAGTACTTC. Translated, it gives CASSLAQGANLAKNIQYF.

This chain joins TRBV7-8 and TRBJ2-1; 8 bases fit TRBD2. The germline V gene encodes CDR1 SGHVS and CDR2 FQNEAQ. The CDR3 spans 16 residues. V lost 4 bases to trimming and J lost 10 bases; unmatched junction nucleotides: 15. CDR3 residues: CASSSLGRGVFVEQFF. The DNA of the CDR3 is TGTGCCAGCAGCTCCTTAGGGCGGGGGGTTTTTGTGGAGCAGTTCTTC.

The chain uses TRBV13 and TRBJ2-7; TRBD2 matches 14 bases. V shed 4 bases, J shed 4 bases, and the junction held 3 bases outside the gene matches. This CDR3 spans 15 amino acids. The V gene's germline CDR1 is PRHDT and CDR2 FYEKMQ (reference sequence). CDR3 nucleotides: TGTGCCAGCAGCTGGACTAGCGGGAGGAAGTACGAGCAGTACTTC. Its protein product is CASSWTSGRKYEQYF.

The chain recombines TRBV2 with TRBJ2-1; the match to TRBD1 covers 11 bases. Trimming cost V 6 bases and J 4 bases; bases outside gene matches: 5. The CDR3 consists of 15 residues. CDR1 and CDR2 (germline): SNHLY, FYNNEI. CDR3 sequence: CASRHGQGAYNEQFF. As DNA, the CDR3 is TGTGCCAGCAGGCACGGACAGGGGGCTTACAATGAGCAGTTCTTC.

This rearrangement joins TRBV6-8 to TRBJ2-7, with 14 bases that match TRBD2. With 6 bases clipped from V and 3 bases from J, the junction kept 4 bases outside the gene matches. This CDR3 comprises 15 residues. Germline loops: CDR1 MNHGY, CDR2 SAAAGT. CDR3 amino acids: CASSSGLAGGYEQYF. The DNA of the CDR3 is TGTGCCAGCAGCTCAGGACTAGCGGGAGGCTACGAGCAGTACTTC.

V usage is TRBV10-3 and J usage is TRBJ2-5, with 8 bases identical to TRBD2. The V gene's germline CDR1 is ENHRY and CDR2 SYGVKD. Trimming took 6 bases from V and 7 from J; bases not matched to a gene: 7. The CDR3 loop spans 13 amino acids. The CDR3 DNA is TGTGCCATCAGCAGCGGGGGCTTCGGGACCCAGTACTTC. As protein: CAISSGGFGTQYF.

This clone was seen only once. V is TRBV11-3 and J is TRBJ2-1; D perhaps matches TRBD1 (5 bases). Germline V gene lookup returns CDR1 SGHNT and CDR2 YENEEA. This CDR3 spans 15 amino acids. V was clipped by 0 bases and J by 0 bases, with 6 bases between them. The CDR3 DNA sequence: TGTGCCAGCAGCTTAGAAGGGGCCTCCTACAATGAGCAGTTCTTC. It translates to CASSLEGASYNEQFF.

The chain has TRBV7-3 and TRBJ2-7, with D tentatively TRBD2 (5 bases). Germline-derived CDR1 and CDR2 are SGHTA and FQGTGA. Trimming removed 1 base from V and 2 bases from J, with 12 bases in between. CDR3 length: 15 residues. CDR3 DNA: TGTGCCAGCAGCTTAATCCCAGCGGCGGCCTACGAGCAGTACTTC. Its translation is CASSLIPAAAYEQYF.

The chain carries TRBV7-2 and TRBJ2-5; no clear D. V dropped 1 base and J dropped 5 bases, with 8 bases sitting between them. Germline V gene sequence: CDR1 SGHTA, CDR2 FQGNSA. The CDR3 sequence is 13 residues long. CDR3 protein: CASSLGAGETQYF. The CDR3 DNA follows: TGTGCCAGCAGCTTAGGGGCTGGGGAGACCCAGTACTTC.